This T cell receptor (beta chain) originates from a study of blood T cell repertoires in COVID-19. Whole-study context: Sources were T cells, B-cell-depleted T cells, or PBMCs; the material itself was cDNA or gDNA.

The CDR3 has 14 residues. Trimming pared 5 bases from V and 0 bases from J, leaving 10 bases between. CDR1 and CDR2 (germline): SGHAT, FQNNGV. This table comes from immunoSEQ multiplex PCR, and its TCRdb copy is limited to in-frame clones, with some not included. The sample contains about 120,000 clones, approximately 90% of which appear only once. This clonotype was sampled from a man between 65 and 85 years old with active or convalescent COVID-19. The source material was peripheral blood. V is TRBV11-2 and J is TRBJ1-2; no clear D. CDR3 sequence reads: CASSPPLANYGYTF. CDR3 DNA sequence: TGTGCCAGCAGCCCCCCCTTAGCTAACTATGGCTACACCTTC.